The 22 T cell receptor beta chains presented below share a single source sample, sequenced in a study of cytomegalovirus exposure and HLA in healthy donors (dated by TCRdb to the late 2010s). The method behind the library was the immunoSEQ multiplex PCR assay. The multiplex PCR relied on a mix of 60 forward primers for TCR Vbeta segments and 13 reverse primers for TCR Jbeta segments. TCRdb carries this immuneACCESS record with in-frame sequences only. Its versions omit some clonotypes, under half of them owing to an unresolved V gene in the studies checked, with the rest unexplained. For this sample the table gives under 250,000 clones, of which about 80% were detected only once. The top ten clonotypes cover approximately 2.1% of the sample. The sample was PBMCs. The receptors derive from a man aged 30-40 years in good health and CMV-seronegative.

The gene calls are TRBV6-1 and TRBJ1-5, with D hard to call. V was cut by 11 bases and J by 6 bases, with 17 bases left in between. Per germline, CDR1 MNHNS and CDR2 SASEGT. The CDR3 contains 13 residues. The DNA of the CDR3 is TGTGCCGCCAGGCCCCTGGGAGGTCAGCCCCAGCATTTT. This sequence encodes CAARPLGGQPQHF.

The chain is built from TRBV9 and TRBJ2-5; D gene uncertain. From germline, CDR1 is SGDLS and CDR2 YYNGEE. The CDR3 consists of 15 residues. The ends were cut back, 4 bases at V and 2 bases at J, with 15 bases in the middle. This CDR3 reads CASSPSGRPQETQYF. The CDR3 region has the DNA TGTGCCAGCAGCCCTAGTGGCCGGCCTCAAGAGACCCAGTACTTC.

V usage is TRBV28 and J usage is TRBJ1-1; 10 bases are shared with TRBD1. This CDR3 region has 15 residues. J was trimmed by 5 bases and V by 5 bases; bases with no gene match: 8. Germline lookup yields CDR1 MDHEN and CDR2 SYDVKM. The CDR3 DNA follows: TGTGCCAGCAGTCCCTCAGACAGGGGGCTTACTGAAGCTTTCTTT. This encodes CASSPSDRGLTEAFF.

This sequence joins TRBV9 and TRBJ2-3, with D possibly matching TRBD2 (6 bases). CDR3 size: 15 residues. In germline, CDR1 is SGDLS, CDR2 YYNGEE. V shed 0 bases and J shed 4 bases, with 12 bases lying between them. The CDR3 nucleotides read TGTGCCAGCAGCGTAGGCGGGAAACCCCCAGATACGCAGTATTTT. Protein sequence: CASSVGGKPPDTQYF.

The chain carries TRBV2 and TRBJ2-1; the D gene is possibly TRBD2 (5 bases). Germline assignment: CDR1 SNHLY and CDR2 FYNNEI. The V end was cut by 6 bases, the J end by 9 bases, with 9 bases between. The CDR3 has 11 residues. This CDR3 is CASRAAGEQFF. CDR3 DNA: TGTGCCAGCAGAGCCGCGGGTGAGCAGTTCTTC.

The gene calls are TRBV29-1 and TRBJ2-7; possible D gene TRBD2, 6 bases. V shed 6 bases and J shed 3 bases, with 9 bases lying between them. This CDR3 contains 11 residues. CDR1 and CDR2 from the germline V gene are SQVTM and ANQGSEA. CDR3 sequence (DNA): TGCAGCGTCACGGGGGACTACGAGCAGTACTTC. It codes for CSVTGDYEQYF.

This clone was seen a single time. The rearrangement joins TRBV9 to TRBJ1-2; D not certain. The CDR3 length is 14 residues. Germline loops: CDR1 SGDLS, CDR2 YYNGEE. The V gene lost 1 base and the J gene lost 2 bases, with 9 bases spanning the gap. The chain's CDR3 is CASSVLGGNYGYTF. Written as DNA, the CDR3 is TGTGCCAGCAGCGTATTGGGAGGGAACTATGGCTACACCTTC. The entire variable domain, with the rest obtained from reference TRBV9 and TRBJ1-2, is as follows: DSGVTQTPKHLITATGQRVTLRCSPRSGDLSVYWYQQSLDQGLQFLIQYYNGEERAKGNILERFSAQQFPDLHSELNLSSLELGDSALYFCASSVLGGNYGYTFGSGTRLTVV.

This chain uses TRBV5-1 with TRBJ1-1; D is undetermined. Germline CDR1 SGHRS, CDR2 YFSETQ. V lost 0 bases, J lost 5 bases, and 20 bases lay in between. The CDR3 is 17 amino acids. The CDR3 loop reads CASSLEFPGVSGTEAFF. The CDR3 coding sequence is TGCGCCAGCAGCTTGGAATTTCCAGGAGTCTCGGGGACTGAAGCTTTCTTT.

The V and J genes are TRBV19 and TRBJ2-2; 12 bases agree with TRBD1. CDR1 is LNHDA and CDR2 is SQIVND in the germline V gene (reference sequence). CDR3 length equals 15 residues. The J segment lost 7 bases and the V segment lost 7 bases, leaving 7 bases of the junction unmatched. In nucleotides, the CDR3 is TGTGCCAGTACCGGGACAGGGGGCATTGGCGGGGAGCTGTTTTTT. This sequence encodes CASTGTGGIGGELFF. The complete variable domain, with remaining parts taken from reference TRBV19 and TRBJ2-2, reads DGGITQSPKYLFRKEGQNVTLSCEQNLNHDAMYWYRQDPGQGLRLIYYSQIVNDFQKGDIAEGYSVSREKKESFPLTVTSAQKNPTAFYLCASTGTGGIGGELFFGEGSRLTVL.

This chain links TRBV10-3 with TRBJ2-5, with TRBD2 as a possible D gene (6 bases). CDR3 length: 13 amino acids. V shed 10 bases and J shed 3 bases, with 15 bases lying between them. The germline V gene has CDR1 ENHRY and CDR2 SYGVKD. Written as DNA, the CDR3 is TGTGCCACGAAACTAGCTAGCGAAGAGACCCAGTACTTC. It translates to CATKLASEETQYF.

The V and J genes are TRBV5-1 and TRBJ1-2; possibly TRBD1 for D (6 bases). The CDR3 runs to 15 residues. V gave up 0 bases and J gave up 5 bases, with 14 bases separating them. Germline V gives CDR1 SGHRS, CDR2 YFSETQ. The DNA of the CDR3 is TGCGCCAGCAGCTTGGATGGGACAACCACTTATGGCTACACCTTC. Protein product: CASSLDGTTTYGYTF.

The J gene is TRBJ2-7, the V gene TRBV7-6; maybe TRBD1 (5 bases). CDR3 length: 15 residues. The V gene lost 4 bases and the J gene lost 0 bases, with 13 bases spanning the gap. CDR1 is SGHVS and CDR2 is FNYEAQ in the germline V gene. The CDR3 reads CASSSPRQNSYEQYF. The CDR3, as DNA: TGTGCCAGCAGCTCACCCCGACAGAACTCCTACGAGCAGTACTTC.

The CDR3 sequence: CASSQLAGAGGEQYF. CDR3 sequence (DNA): TGCGCCAGCAGCCAACTAGCGGGAGCTGGGGGTGAGCAGTACTTC. V and J are TRBV4-1 and TRBJ2-7, with 10 bases matching TRBD2. The CDR3 runs 15 residues. Germline V gene sequence: CDR1 MGHRA, CDR2 YSYEKL. V lost 2 bases to trimming and J lost 7 bases; unmatched junction nucleotides: 8.

The chain links TRBV5-1 to TRBJ2-2; 7 bases map to TRBD1. Germline V gene lookup returns CDR1 SGHRS and CDR2 YFSETQ. The CDR3 length is 15 residues. V lost 3 bases and J lost 4; bases outside the gene matches: 6. In nucleotides, the CDR3 is TGCGCCAGCAGCTCGGGACAGACCCCCACCGGGGAGCTGTTTTTT. As protein: CASSSGQTPTGELFF.

The rearrangement uses TRBV27 and TRBJ1-2; D might be TRBD1 (6 bases). CDR3 size: 13 residues. Trimming stripped 2 bases from V and 4 bases from J, with 8 bases between. Germline V CDR1 and CDR2: MNHEY, SMNVEV (reference sequence). CDR3 DNA sequence: TGTGCCAGCAGTTTAAAAGGGGGCTATGGCTACACCTTC. Amino acid sequence: CASSLKGGYGYTF.

The chain carries TRBV30 and TRBJ1-1, with 9 positions matching TRBD1. Trimming cost V 4 bases and J 2 bases; bases outside gene matches: 5. Germline CDR1 is GTSNPN and CDR2 is SVGIG (reference sequence). This CDR3 contains 14 residues. CDR3 bases: TGTGCCTGGATAGGGGACAGGGATAACACTGAAGCTTTCTTT. Translated: CAWIGDRDNTEAFF.

CDR3 protein: CASSPPASGRVEQYF. CDR3 bases: TGTGCCAGCTCACCACCGGCTAGCGGGAGGGTCGAGCAGTACTTC. The chain recombines TRBV18 with TRBJ2-7; 12 nucleotides line up with TRBD2. The V segment lost 0 bases and the J segment 6 bases; nucleotides outside the gene matches: 3. This CDR3 is built from 15 residues. Germline assignment: CDR1 KGHSH and CDR2 LQKENI.

The chain employs TRBV28 and TRBJ2-1; weak D call: TRBD2 (6 bases). Germline-derived CDR1 and CDR2 are MDHEN and SYDVKM. The CDR3 totals 14 residues. Trimming stripped 4 bases from V and 8 bases from J, with 15 bases between. As DNA, the CDR3 is TGTGCCAGCAGTTCCTCCCCTAGCGCGGATGAGCAGTTCTTC. Residues: CASSSSPSADEQFF.

Written as DNA, the CDR3 is TGCGCCAGCAGCCAAGCCCCCGGGACTAGCGGAGGTCCTTTCTACGAGCAGTACTTC. Protein sequence: CASSQAPGTSGGPFYEQYF. This rearrangement joins TRBV4-1 to TRBJ2-7; 11 nucleotides agree with TRBD2. Germline lookup yields CDR1 MGHRA and CDR2 YSYEKL. Losses at the gene ends were 1 base for V and 3 bases for J; bases not matched to a gene: 14. This CDR3 is built from 19 residues.

The V and J genes are TRBV27 and TRBJ2-1, with D tentatively TRBD1 (6 bases). Trimming removed 3 bases at V and 12 bases at J, with 15 bases between. This CDR3 has 13 residues. In germline, CDR1 is MNHEY, CDR2 SMNVEV (reference sequence). DNA for the CDR3: TGTGCCAGCAGTTTGTCATGGGGGCCTCGGCAGTTCTTC. It translates to CASSLSWGPRQFF.

This clone was picked up a small number of times. V is TRBV5-5 and J is TRBJ1-4; 8 nucleotides align to TRBD1. Germline V gives CDR1 SGHKS, CDR2 YYEKEE (reference sequence). This CDR3 spans 16 amino acids. The junction had 3 bases not matched to a gene; V was cut back by 1 base and J by 1 base. In nucleotides, the CDR3 is TGTGCCAGCAGCTTGACAGGGGGTCAAACTAATGAAAAACTGTTTTTT. This translates into CASSLTGGQTNEKLFF. Supplemented by reference TRBV5-5 and TRBJ1-4, the full variable domain reads DAGVTQSPTHLIKTRGQQVTLRCSPISGHKSVSWYQQVLGQGPQFIFQYYEKEERGRGNFPDRFSARQFPNYSSELNVNALLLGDSALYLCASSLTGGQTNEKLFFGSGTQLSVL.

The rearrangement uses TRBV6-1 and TRBJ2-5; TRBD2 aligns across 11 bases. In germline, CDR1 is MNHNS, CDR2 SASEGT. Trimming cost V 6 bases and J 5 bases; bases outside gene matches: 5. The CDR3 extends over 14 amino acids. CDR3 in amino acids: CASRVAGGPETQYF. The DNA for the CDR3 is TGTGCCAGCAGGGTAGCGGGAGGGCCGGAGACCCAGTACTTC.